The 15 T cell receptor beta chains reported below all come from one sample, sequenced in a study of T cells in Graves' hyperthyroidism and ophthalmopathy (dated by TCRdb to between 2018 and 2021). The library was prepared using multiplex PCR. Sequencer: Illumina HiSeq 2000. The TCR beta CDR3 regions were amplified from RNA transcripts. For the first round of RT-PCR on the TCR CDR3, the HTBI primer set was used together with the Qiagen OneStep RT-PCR kit. TCRdb handled the public reads itself, with Q25 trimming in fastp and clone calling in MiXCR, and kept productive beta chains. Rows are combined by CDR3 protein, so each entry shows the most common genes and DNA. In all, the sample holds roughly 110,000 distinct CDR3 sequences, and 16% of those were seen once. Around two fifths of the sample lies in the top ten. The source material was blood. The source is a woman aged 45-65 years with Graves' hyperthyroidism.

The table lists this clonotype with many counts. The chain carries TRBV14 and TRBJ2-1; weak D call: TRBD1 (5 bases). Looked up from germline, CDR1 is SGHDN and CDR2 is FVKESK. V was cut by 5 bases and J by 2 bases, with 7 bases left in between. The CDR3 totals 13 residues. CDR3 sequence: CASSRGTYNEQFF. The CDR3 DNA is TGTGCCAGCAGCAGGGGCACCTACAATGAGCAGTTCTTC.

This clonotype was counted between two and nine times. The chain combines TRBV28 with TRBJ2-7, with 8 bases fitting TRBD2. The V segment lost 6 bases and the J segment 2 bases; nucleotides outside the gene matches: 18. Looked up from germline, CDR1 is MDHEN and CDR2 is SYDVKM. The CDR3 extends over 18 amino acids. Written as DNA, the CDR3 is TGTGCCAGCAGCCCTTGGACTAGCCGCCAATCTGGGACCTACGAGCAGTACTTC. It encodes CASSPWTSRQSGTYEQYF.

This clonotype was seen many times. The chain uses TRBV12-3 or TRBV12-4 and TRBJ1-1; tentatively, D is TRBD1 (5 bases). This CDR3 contains 14 residues. V was shortened by 1 base and J by 6 bases, with 12 bases between the two germline ends. The chain's CDR3 is CASSLGGARAEAFF. Written as DNA, the CDR3 is TGTGCCAGCAGTTTAGGAGGGGCGCGGGCTGAAGCTTTCTTT.

This clonotype was recorded at least ten times. The chain couples TRBV7-2 to TRBJ2-2; D unclear. V was cut by 4 bases and J by 7 bases, with 10 bases left in between. Germline CDR1 reads SGHTA; CDR2 reads FQGNSA. CDR3 length: 13 amino acids. DNA for the CDR3: TGTGCCAGCAGCTCTCTGGGCGGCGGGGAGCTGTTTTTT. Translation: CASSSLGGGELFF.

This clonotype turned up a few times. CDR3 in amino acids: CSAGGGRGGLQPQHF. In DNA form, the CDR3 reads TGCAGTGCTGGGGGGGGCCGAGGAGGTTTACAGCCCCAGCATTTT. The chain links TRBV20-1 to TRBJ1-5, with a weak D call TRBD1 (6 bases). The CDR3 has 15 residues. Per the germline V gene, CDR1 is DFQATT and CDR2 is SNEGSKA (reference sequence). V was clipped by 5 bases and J by 7 bases, with 21 bases between them.

This clonotype was counted many times. J is TRBJ2-7 and V is TRBV29-1; the D gene could be TRBD1 or TRBD2 (5 bases each). The CDR3 covers 13 residues. Germline assignment: CDR1 SQVTM and CDR2 ANQGSEA. V dropped 6 bases and J dropped 0 bases, with 12 bases sitting between them. The CDR3 spells CSVDRDDSYEQYF. The DNA for the CDR3 is TGCAGCGTGGATAGGGACGACTCCTACGAGCAGTACTTC.

This clonotype appeared many times. V and J are TRBV20-1 and TRBJ2-5; D call uncertain. This CDR3 has 10 residues. The germline gives CDR1 DFQATT, CDR2 SNEGSKA (reference sequence). Trimming stripped 6 bases from V and 5 bases from J, with 7 bases between. CDR3 amino acids: CSARRETQYF. The CDR3 DNA reads as TGCAGTGCGCGAAGGGAGACCCAGTACTTC.

This clonotype was seen at least ten times. The chain links TRBV7-2 to TRBJ1-3, with 7 nucleotides matching TRBD1. Germline V gene lookup returns CDR1 SGHTA and CDR2 FQGNSA. The V segment lost 5 bases and the J segment 15 bases; nucleotides outside the gene matches: 10. The CDR3 runs 12 residues. The CDR3 spells CASSARQGEGYF. CDR3 coding DNA: TGTGCCAGCAGCGCCCGACAGGGTGAAGGATATTTT.

This clonotype showed up many times. The chain uses TRBV28 and TRBJ1-2; no reliable D call. CDR3 size: 11 residues. V was trimmed by 6 bases and J by 3 bases, leaving 5 bases between them. Germline V gives CDR1 MDHEN, CDR2 SYDVKM. CDR3 nucleotide sequence: TGTGCCAGCAGCTTTTACTATGGCTACACCTTC. It encodes CASSFYYGYTF.

This clonotype was detected ten times or more. The chain has TRBV24-1 and TRBJ1-2, with no clear D. The germline V and J ends were trimmed by 1 base and 2 bases, with 7 bases remaining between them. Per germline, CDR1 KGHDR and CDR2 SFDVKD. This CDR3 spans 14 amino acids. The CDR3 region has the DNA TGTGCCACCAGTGATTTAGCCAGAAACTATGGCTACACCTTC. It encodes CATSDLARNYGYTF.

This clonotype was recorded at least ten times. J is TRBJ1-5 and V is TRBV28; TRBD1 matches 9 bases. CDR3 length: 17 amino acids. Germline CDR1 reads MDHEN; CDR2 reads SYDVKM. After removal of 6 bases from V and 2 bases from J, the junction contained 11 bases not matched to a gene. The CDR3 reads CASSWDRAMGGNQPQHF. The CDR3 DNA sequence: TGTGCCAGCAGCTGGGACAGGGCTATGGGTGGCAATCAGCCCCAGCATTTT.

This clonotype came up many times. The chain links TRBV6-5 to TRBJ1-4; maybe TRBD1 (5 bases). CDR3 size: 15 residues. Germline V lookup: CDR1 MNHEY, CDR2 SVGAGI. V lost 0 bases and J lost 6, with 11 bases in between. The CDR3 spells CASSYSGQAYEKLFF. CDR3 coding DNA: TGTGCCAGCAGTTACTCGGGGCAGGCCTATGAAAAACTGTTTTTT.

This clonotype was found many times. The V gene is TRBV12-3 or TRBV12-4, the J gene TRBJ2-5; weak D call: TRBD1 (7 bases). Trimming took 6 bases from V and 5 from J, leaving 16 bases between them. There are 14 residues in the CDR3. The CDR3 DNA follows: TGTGCCAGCAGGGGTGGAGGGGGCCGGGAGACCCAGTACTTC. It is translated as CASRGGGGRETQYF.

V usage is TRBV18 and J usage is TRBJ2-1, with no clear D. This CDR3 region has 13 residues. V lost 2 bases to trimming and J lost 3 bases, with 5 bases between them. CDR1 KGHSH and CDR2 LQKENI come from the germline V gene. CDR3 nucleotide sequence: TGTGCCAGCTCACCAGTCGGCTACAATGAGCAGTTCTTC. This encodes CASSPVGYNEQFF.

The sample holds many counts of this clonotype. The chain carries TRBV18 and TRBJ2-3; 7 bases agree with TRBD2. The CDR3 extends over 18 amino acids. CDR1 is KGHSH, CDR2 LQKENI, per germline. V trimming: 4 bases; J trimming: 2 bases; junction bases outside the gene matches: 15. In DNA form, the CDR3 reads TGTGCCAGCTCACTGGGACGGAGAAGCGGGACTGACACAGATACGCAGTATTTT. Its protein is CASSLGRRSGTDTDTQYF. Variable domain in full (rest from reference TRBV18 and TRBJ2-3): NAGVMQNPRHLVRRRGQEARLRCSPMKGHSHVYWYRQLPEEGLKFMVYLQKENIIDESGMPKERFSAEFPKEGPSILRIQQVVRGDSAAYFCASSLGRRSGTDTDTQYFGPGTRLTVL.